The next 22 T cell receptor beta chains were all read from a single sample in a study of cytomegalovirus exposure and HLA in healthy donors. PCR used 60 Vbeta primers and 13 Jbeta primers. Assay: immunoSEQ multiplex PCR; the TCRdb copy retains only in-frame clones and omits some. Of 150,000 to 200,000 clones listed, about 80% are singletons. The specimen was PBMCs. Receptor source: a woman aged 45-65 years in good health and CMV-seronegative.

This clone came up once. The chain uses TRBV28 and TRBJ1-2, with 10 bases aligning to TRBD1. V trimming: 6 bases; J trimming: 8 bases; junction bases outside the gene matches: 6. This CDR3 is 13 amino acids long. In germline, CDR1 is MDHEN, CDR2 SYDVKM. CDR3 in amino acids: CASRGQGWEGYTF. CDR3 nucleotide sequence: TGTGCCAGCAGGGGACAGGGGTGGGAGGGCTACACCTTC.

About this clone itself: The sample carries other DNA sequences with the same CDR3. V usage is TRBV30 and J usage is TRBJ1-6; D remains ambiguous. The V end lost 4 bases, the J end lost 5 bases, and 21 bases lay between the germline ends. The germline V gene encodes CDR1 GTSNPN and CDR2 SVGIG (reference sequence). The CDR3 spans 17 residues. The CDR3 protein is CAWTLWRAEFNNSPLHF. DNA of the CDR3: TGTGCCTGGACCCTGTGGAGGGCAGAGTTCAATAATTCACCCCTCCACTTT.

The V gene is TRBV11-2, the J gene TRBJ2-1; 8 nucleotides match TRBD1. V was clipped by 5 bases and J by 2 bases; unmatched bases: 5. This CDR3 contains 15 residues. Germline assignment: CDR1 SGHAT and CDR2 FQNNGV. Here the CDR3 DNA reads TGTGCCAGCAGCCCAGGACAGGGAACCTACAATGAGCAGTTCTTC. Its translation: CASSPGQGTYNEQFF.

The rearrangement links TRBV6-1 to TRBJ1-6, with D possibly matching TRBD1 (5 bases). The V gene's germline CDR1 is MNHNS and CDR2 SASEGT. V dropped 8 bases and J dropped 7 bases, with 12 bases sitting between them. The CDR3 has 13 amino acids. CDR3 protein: CASGGPGNSPLHF. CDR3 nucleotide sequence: TGTGCCAGCGGTGGACCAGGGAATTCACCCCTCCACTTT.

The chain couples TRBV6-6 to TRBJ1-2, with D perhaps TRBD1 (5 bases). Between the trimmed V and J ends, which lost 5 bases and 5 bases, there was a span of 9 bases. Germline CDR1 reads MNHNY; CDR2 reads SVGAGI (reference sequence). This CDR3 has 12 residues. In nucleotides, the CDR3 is TGTGCCAGCAGTCAGGACACGTATGGCTACACCTTC. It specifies CASSQDTYGYTF.

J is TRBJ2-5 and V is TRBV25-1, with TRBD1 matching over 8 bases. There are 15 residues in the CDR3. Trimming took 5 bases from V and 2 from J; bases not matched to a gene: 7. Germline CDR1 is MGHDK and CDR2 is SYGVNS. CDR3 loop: CASSPPGTGQETQYF. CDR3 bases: TGTGCCAGCAGTCCTCCCGGGACAGGACAAGAGACCCAGTACTTC.

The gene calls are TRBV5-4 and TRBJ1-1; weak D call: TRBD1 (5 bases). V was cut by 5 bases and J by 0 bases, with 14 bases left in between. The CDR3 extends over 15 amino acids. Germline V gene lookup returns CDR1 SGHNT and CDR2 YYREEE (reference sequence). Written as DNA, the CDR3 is TGTGCCAGCAGGGTGACAGACACTATGAACACTGAAGCTTTCTTT. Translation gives CASRVTDTMNTEAFF. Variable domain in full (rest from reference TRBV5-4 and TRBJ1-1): ETGVTQSPTHLIKTRGQQVTLRCSSQSGHNTVSWYQQALGQGPQFIFQYYREEENGRGNFPPRFSGLQFPNYSSELNVNALELDDSALYLCASRVTDTMNTEAFFGQGTRLTVV.

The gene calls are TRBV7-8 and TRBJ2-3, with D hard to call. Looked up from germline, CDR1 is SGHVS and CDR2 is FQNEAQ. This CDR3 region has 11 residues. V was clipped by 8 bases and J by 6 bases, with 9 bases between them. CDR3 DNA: TGTGCCAGCGGCCTCAAGGATACGCAGTATTTT. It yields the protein CASGLKDTQYF.

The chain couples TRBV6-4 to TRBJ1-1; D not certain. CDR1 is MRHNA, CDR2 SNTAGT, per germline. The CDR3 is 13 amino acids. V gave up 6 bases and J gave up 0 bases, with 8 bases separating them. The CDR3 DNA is TGTGCCAGCAGCCCGAACATGAACACTGAAGCTTTCTTT. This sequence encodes CASSPNMNTEAFF.

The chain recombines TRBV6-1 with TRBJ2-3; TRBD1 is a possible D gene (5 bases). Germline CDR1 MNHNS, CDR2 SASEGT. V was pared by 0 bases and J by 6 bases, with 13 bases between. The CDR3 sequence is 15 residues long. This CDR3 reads CASSEASSRQDTQYF. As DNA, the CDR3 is TGTGCCAGCAGTGAAGCCAGCAGCCGACAGGATACGCAGTATTTT.

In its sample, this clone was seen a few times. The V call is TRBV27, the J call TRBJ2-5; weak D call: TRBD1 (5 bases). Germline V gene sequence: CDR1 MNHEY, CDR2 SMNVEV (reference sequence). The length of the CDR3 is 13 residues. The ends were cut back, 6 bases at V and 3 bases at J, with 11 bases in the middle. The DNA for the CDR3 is TGTGCCAGCAGAAGAGCAGGGAAAGAGACCCAGTACTTC. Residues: CASRRAGKETQYF.

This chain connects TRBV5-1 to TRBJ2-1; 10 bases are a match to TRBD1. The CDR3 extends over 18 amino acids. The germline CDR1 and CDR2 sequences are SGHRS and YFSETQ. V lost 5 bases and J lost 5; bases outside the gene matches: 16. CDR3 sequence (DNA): TGCGCCAGCAGTAGTGGGACAGGGGCGATACGGCTCCACAATGAGCAGTTCTTC. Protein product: CASSSGTGAIRLHNEQFF.

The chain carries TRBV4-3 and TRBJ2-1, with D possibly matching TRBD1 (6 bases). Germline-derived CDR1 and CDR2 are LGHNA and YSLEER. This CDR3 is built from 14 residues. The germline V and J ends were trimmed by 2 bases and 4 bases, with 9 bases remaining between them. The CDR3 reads CASSQRTAYNEQFF. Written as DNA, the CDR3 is TGCGCCAGCAGCCAAAGGACAGCATACAATGAGCAGTTCTTC.

The CDR3 DNA sequence: TGTGCCAGCAGGGGGGGACTGCGCGAACAGCCCCAGCATTTT. Amino acid sequence: CASRGGLREQPQHF. V gene TRBV28 combines with J gene TRBJ1-5; D perhaps matches TRBD1 (5 bases). V was clipped by 6 bases and J by 7 bases, with 16 bases between them. Germline V gene lookup returns CDR1 MDHEN and CDR2 SYDVKM. There are 14 residues in the CDR3.

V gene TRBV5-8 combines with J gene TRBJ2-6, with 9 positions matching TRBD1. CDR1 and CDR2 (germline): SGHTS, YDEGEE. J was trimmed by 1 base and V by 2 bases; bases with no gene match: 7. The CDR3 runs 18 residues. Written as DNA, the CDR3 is TGTGCCAGCAGCTTATTACAGGGGGCAATTTCTGGGGCCAACGTCCTGACTTTC. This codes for CASSLLQGAISGANVLTF.

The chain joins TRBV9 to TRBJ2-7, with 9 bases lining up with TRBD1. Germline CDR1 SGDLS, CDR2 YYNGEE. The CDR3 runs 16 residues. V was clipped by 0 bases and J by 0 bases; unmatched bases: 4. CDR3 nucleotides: TGTGCCAGCAGCGTAGCCCCGGGACAGGGCTCCTACGAGCAGTACTTC. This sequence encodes CASSVAPGQGSYEQYF.

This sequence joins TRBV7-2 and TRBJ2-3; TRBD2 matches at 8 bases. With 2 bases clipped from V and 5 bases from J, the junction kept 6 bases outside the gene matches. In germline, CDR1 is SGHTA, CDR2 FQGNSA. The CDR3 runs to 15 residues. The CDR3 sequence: CASSLPTSGVDTQYF. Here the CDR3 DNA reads TGTGCCAGCAGCTTACCCACTAGCGGAGTAGATACGCAGTATTTT.

DNA of the CDR3: TGCGCCAGCAGCCAAGCTCCGACCGGGAGGAACACCGGGGAGCTGTTTTTT. Translation gives CASSQAPTGRNTGELFF. The chain is built from TRBV4-1 and TRBJ2-2; D possibly corresponds to TRBD2 (6 bases). The CDR3 covers 17 residues. Trimming left V 1 base short and J 1 base short, with 13 bases between. Germline-derived CDR1 and CDR2 are MGHRA and YSYEKL.

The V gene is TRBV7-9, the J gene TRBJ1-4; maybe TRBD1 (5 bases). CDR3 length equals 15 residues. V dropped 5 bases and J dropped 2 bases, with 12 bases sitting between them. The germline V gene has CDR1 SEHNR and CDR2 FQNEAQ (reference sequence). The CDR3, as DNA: TGTGCCAGCAGCCTCCCCGGGGGGACTAATGAAAAACTGTTTTTT. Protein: CASSLPGGTNEKLFF.

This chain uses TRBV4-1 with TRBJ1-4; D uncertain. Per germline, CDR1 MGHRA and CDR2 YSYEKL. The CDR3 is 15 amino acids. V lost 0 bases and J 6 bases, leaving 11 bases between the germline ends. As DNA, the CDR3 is TGCGCCAGCAGCCAAGATCGGAGGAGGGATGAAAAACTGTTTTTT. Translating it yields CASSQDRRRDEKLFF.

The CDR3 reads CASRQLQGAYEQYF. As DNA, the CDR3 is TGTGCCAGCAGACAACTACAGGGGGCCTACGAGCAGTACTTC. This chain joins TRBV6-4 and TRBJ2-7; 8 bases match TRBD1. J was trimmed by 2 bases and V by 6 bases; bases with no gene match: 6. CDR1 MRHNA and CDR2 SNTAGT come from the germline V gene. There are 14 residues in the CDR3.

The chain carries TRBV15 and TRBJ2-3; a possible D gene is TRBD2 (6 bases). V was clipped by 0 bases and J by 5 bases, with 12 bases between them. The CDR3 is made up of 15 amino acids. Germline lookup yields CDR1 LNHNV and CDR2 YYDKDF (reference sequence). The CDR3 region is CATSRETGVVDTQYF. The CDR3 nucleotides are TGTGCCACCAGCAGAGAAACGGGAGTTGTAGATACGCAGTATTTT.